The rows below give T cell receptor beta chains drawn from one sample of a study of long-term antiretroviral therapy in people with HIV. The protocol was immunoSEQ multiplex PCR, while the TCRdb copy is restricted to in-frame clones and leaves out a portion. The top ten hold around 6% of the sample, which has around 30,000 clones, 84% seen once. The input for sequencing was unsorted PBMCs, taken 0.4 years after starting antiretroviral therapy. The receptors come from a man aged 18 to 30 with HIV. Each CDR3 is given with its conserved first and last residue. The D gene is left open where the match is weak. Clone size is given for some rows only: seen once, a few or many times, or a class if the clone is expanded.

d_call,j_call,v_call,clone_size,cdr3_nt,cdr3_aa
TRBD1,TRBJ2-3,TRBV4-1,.,TGCGCCAGCAGCCGGCTAAGAAGGGGACAGGGGCGTACAGATACGCAGTATTTT,CASSRLRRGQGRTDTQYF
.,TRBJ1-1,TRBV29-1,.,TGCAGCGTTGAGCAACCTGAAGCTTTCTTT,CSVEQPEAFF
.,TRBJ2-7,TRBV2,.,TGTGCCAGCAGTGTGGACAGAGCCTACGAGCAGTACTTC,CASSVDRAYEQYF
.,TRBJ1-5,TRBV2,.,TGTGCCAGCAAGTCTATCGGCAGTGAGCAGGAATTGGCCCAGCATTTT,CASKSIGSEQELAQHF
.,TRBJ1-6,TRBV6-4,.,TGTGCCAGCAGTGAGAACGTAGGGATTTCGGCCCTCCACTTT,CASSENVGISALHF
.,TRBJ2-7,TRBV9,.,TGTGCCAGCAGCGTAGGATCCACCTACGAGCAGTACTTC,CASSVGSTYEQYF
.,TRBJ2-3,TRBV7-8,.,TGTGCCAGCAGCTTTAGGGGGGGCACAGATACGCAGTATTTT,CASSFRGGTDTQYF
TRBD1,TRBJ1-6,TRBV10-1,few,TGCGCCAGCAGCCCCGGGACAGGGGAATCACCCCTCCACTTT,CASSPGTGESPLHF
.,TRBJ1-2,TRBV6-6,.,TGTGCCAGCAGTCCAGACCCTAAGGGCTACACCTTC,CASSPDPKGYTF
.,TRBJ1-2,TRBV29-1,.,TGCAGCGTCCCAGGGTTTGGCTATGGCTACACCTTC,CSVPGFGYGYTF
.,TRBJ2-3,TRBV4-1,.,TGCGCCAGCAGCCAAGCGGGGGACACAGATACGCAGTATTTT,CASSQAGDTDTQYF
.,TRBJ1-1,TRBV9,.,TGTGCCAGCAGCTCCCGGGGGGTGAACACTGAAGCTTTCTTT,CASSSRGVNTEAFF
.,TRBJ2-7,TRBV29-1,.,TGCAGCGTTGAAGATCAGGCCGGTAACTACGAGCAGTACTTC,CSVEDQAGNYEQYF
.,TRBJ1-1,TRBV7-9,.,TGTGCCAGCAGCTCTGACGACCTTGAAGCTTTCTTT,CASSSDDLEAFF
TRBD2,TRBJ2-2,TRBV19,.,TGTGCCAGTAGTATCGGGACTAGCGGGTGGCCCGGGGAGCTGTTTTTT,CASSIGTSGWPGELFF
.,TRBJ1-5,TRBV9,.,TGTGCCAGCAGCCTCGACCCGCGACGGGGGGATCAGCCCCAGCATTTT,CASSLDPRRGDQPQHF